The clone carrying this TCR beta chain was observed a few times. What it binds is unknown. This record belongs to a study of T-cell reconstitution after alpha-beta-depleted transplantation in children. Trimming shortened V by 4 bases and J by 0 bases, and 7 bases separated the two germline ends. Looked up from germline, CDR1 is SGHRS and CDR2 is YFSETQ. CDR3 length: 14 amino acids. Study-level findings and limits: T-cell counts and diversity were attributed mostly to newly produced T cells one year after transplant. Roughly two months post-transplant, alpha-beta T cells reportedly originated from several hundred graft clones that had expanded. Where some patients showed high TCRbeta diversity at day 60, it came from recipient T cells and thymic progenitors that had survived.

Unique molecular identifiers featured in how the TCRbeta library was prepared. One entry per CDR3 protein results from TCRdb running MiXCR on the PCR reads. The sample holds 900,000 or so distinct CDR3 sequences, 15% to 20% seen once. The sequence was collected from a male patient between 10 and 17 years old who had a stem cell transplant for acute lymphoblastic leukemia, so the T cells may come from the graft donor. This specimen consisted of PBMCs, mostly from graft donor cells, obtained 360 days after TCRalphabeta/CD19-depleted stem cell transplant. V is TRBV5-1 and J is TRBJ1-4; a possible D gene is TRBD1 (5 bases). For the CDR3, the DNA is TGCGCCAGCAGCGGGACGGCAACTAATGAAAAACTGTTTTTT. Translated, it gives CASSGTATNEKLFF.